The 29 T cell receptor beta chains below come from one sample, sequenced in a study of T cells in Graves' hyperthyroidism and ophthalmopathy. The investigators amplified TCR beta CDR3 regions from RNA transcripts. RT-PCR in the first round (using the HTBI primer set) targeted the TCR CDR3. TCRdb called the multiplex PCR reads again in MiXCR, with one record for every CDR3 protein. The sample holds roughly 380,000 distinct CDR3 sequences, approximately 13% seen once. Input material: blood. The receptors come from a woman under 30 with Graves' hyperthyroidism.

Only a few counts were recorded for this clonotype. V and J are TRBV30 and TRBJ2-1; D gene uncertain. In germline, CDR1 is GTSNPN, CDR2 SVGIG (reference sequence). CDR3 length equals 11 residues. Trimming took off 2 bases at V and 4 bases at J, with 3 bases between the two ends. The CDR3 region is CAWSLYNEQFF. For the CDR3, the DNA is TGTGCCTGGAGTCTGTACAATGAGCAGTTCTTC.

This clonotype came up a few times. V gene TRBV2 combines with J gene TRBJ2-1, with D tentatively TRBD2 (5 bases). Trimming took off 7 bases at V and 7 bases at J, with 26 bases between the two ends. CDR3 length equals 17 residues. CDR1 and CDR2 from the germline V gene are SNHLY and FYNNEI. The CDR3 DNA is TGTGCCAGCATCCCGGACCGGGCGGGCCCCACCGGTAATGAGCAGTTCTTC. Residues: CASIPDRAGPTGNEQFF. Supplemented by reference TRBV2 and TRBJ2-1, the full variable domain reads EPEVTQTPSHQVTQMGQEVILRCVPISNHLYFYWYRQILGQKVEFLVSFYNNEISEKSEIFDDQFSVERPDGSNFTLKIRSTKLEDSAMYFCASIPDRAGPTGNEQFFGPGTRLTVL.

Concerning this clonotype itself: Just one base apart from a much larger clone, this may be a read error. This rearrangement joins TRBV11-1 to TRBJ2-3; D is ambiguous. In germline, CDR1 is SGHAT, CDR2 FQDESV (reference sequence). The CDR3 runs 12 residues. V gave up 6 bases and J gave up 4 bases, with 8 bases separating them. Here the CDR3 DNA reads TGTGCCAGCAGACTCGAATCAGATACGCAGTATTTT. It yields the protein CASRLESDTQYF. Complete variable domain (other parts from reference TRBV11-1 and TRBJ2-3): EAEVAQSPRYKITEKSQAVAFWCDPISGHATLYWYRQILGQGPELLVQFQDESVVDDSQLPKDRFSAERLKGVDSTLKIQPAELGDSAMYLCASRLESDTQYFGPGTRLTVL.

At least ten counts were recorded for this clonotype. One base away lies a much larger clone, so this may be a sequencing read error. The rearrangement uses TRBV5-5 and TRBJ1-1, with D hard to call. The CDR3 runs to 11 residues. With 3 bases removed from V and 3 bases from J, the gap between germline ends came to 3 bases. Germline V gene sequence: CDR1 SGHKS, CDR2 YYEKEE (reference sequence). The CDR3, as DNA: TGTGCCAGCAGCTGGGACACTGAAGCTTTCTTT. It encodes CASSWDTEAFF. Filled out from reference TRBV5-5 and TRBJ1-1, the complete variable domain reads DAGVTQSPTHLIKTRGQQVTLRCSPISGHKSVSWYQQVLGQGPQFIFQYYEKEERGRGNFPDRFSARQFPNYSSELNVNALLLGDSALYLCASSWDTEAFFGQGTRLTVV.

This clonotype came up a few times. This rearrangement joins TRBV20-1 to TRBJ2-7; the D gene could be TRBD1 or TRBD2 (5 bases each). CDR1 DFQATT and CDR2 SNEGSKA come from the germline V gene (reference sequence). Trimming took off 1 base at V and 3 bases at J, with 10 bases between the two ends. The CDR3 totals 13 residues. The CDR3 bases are TGCAGTGCTAGAGCTACTAGGGGCTACGAGCAGTACTTC. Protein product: CSARATRGYEQYF.

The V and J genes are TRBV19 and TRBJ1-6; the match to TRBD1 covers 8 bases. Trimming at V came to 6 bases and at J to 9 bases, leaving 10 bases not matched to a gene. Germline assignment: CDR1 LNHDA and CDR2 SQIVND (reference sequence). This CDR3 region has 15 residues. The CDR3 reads CASRSRTGTGSPLHF. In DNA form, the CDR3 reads TGTGCCAGTAGATCCCGGACAGGGACAGGTTCACCCCTCCACTTT.

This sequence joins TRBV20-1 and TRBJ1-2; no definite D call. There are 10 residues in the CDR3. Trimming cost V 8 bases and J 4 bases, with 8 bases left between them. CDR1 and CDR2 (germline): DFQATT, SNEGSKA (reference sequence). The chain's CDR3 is CSKGPYGYTF. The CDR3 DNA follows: TGCAGTAAAGGGCCCTATGGCTACACCTTC.

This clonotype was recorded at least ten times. The CDR3 region is CASSPLAGGPTDTQYF. The CDR3 DNA follows: TGTGCCAGCAGTCCCCTAGCGGGAGGGCCCACAGATACGCAGTATTTT. The V and J genes are TRBV6-1 and TRBJ2-3; 12 bases fit TRBD2. CDR3 length: 16 amino acids. The V and J ends lost 5 bases and 2 bases, in that order; junction bases with no gene match: 5. The V gene's germline CDR1 is MNHNS and CDR2 SASEGT.

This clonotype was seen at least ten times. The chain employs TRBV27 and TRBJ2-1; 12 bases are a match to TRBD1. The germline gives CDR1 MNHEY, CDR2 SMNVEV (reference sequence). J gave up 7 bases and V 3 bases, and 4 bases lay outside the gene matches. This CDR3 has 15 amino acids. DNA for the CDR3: TGTGCCAGCAGTTTCCCGGGACAGGGGGCTAATGAGCAGTTCTTC. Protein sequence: CASSFPGQGANEQFF.

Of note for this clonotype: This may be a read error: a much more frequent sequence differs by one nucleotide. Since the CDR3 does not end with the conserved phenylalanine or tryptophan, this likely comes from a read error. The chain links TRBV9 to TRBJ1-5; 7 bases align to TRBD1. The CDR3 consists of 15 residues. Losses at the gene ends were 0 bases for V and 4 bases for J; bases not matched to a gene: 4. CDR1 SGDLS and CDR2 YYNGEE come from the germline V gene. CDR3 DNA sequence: TGTGCCAGCAGCGTAGGTTCAGGGGGGAATCAGCCCCAGCATCTT. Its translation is CASSVGSGGNQPQHL.

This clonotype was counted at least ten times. The CDR3 DNA reads TGTGCCAGCAGCCAACCGGGACAGGGGAACTATGGCTACACCTTC. It is translated as CASSQPGQGNYGYTF. This chain uses TRBV14 with TRBJ1-2; 10 bases match TRBD1. V lost 2 bases and J lost 2; bases outside the gene matches: 2. The CDR3 is 15 amino acids. Germline CDR1 SGHDN, CDR2 FVKESK.

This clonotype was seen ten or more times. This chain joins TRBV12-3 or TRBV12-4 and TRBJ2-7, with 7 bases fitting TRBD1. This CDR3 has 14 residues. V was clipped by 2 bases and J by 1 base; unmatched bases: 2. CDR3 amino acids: CASSLTGQSYEQYF. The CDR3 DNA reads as TGTGCCAGCAGTTTAACGGGACAGTCCTACGAGCAGTACTTC.

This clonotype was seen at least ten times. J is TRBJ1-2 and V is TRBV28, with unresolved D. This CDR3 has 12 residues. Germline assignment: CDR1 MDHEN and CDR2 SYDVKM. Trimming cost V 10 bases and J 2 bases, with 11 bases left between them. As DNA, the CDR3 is TGTGCCACCGACGGACCAAACTATGGCTACACCTTC. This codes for CATDGPNYGYTF.

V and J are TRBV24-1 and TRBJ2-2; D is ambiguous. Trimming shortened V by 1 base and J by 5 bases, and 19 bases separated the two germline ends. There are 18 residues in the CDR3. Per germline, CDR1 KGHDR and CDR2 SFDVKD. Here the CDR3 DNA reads TGTGCCACCAGTGATTTAGGCTCTCACAGATTGGGGACCGGGGAGCTGTTTTTT. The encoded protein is CATSDLGSHRLGTGELFF.

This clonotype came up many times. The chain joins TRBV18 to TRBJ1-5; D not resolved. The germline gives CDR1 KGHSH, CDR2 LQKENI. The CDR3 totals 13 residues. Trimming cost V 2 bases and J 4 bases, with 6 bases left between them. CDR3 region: CASSPERNQPQHF. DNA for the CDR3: TGTGCCAGCTCACCAGAACGAAATCAGCCCCAGCATTTT.

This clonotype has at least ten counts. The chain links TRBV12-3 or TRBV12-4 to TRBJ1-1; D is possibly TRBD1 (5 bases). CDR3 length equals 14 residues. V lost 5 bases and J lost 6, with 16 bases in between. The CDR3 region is CASSPSLRGPEAFF. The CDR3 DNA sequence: TGTGCCAGCAGTCCCTCCCTGAGGGGACCTGAAGCTTTCTTT.

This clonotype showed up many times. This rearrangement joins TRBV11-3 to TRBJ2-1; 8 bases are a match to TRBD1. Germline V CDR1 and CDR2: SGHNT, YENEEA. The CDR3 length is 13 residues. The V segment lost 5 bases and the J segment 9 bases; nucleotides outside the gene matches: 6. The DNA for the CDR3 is TGTGCCAGCAGCAGAGACAGGGGTACTGAGCAGTTCTTC. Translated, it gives CASSRDRGTEQFF.

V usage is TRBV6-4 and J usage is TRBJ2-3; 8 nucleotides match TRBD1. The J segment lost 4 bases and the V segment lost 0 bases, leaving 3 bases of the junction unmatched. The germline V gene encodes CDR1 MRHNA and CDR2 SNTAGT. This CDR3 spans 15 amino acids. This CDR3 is CASSDSTGAADTQYF. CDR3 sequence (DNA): TGTGCCAGCAGTGACTCGACAGGGGCGGCAGATACGCAGTATTTT.

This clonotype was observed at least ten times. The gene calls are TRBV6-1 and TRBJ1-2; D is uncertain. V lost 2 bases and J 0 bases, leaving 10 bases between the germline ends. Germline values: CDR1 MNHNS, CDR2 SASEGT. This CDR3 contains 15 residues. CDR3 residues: CASSESPAANYGYTF. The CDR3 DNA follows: TGTGCCAGCAGTGAATCGCCAGCAGCTAACTATGGCTACACCTTC.

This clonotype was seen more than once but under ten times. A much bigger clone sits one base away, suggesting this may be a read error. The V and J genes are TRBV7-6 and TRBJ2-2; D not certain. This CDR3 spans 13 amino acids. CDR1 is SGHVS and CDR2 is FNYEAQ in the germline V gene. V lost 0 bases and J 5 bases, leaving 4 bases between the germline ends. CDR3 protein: CASSLAETGELFF. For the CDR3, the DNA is TGTGCCAGCAGCTTAGCGGAGACCGGGGAGCTGTTTTTT.

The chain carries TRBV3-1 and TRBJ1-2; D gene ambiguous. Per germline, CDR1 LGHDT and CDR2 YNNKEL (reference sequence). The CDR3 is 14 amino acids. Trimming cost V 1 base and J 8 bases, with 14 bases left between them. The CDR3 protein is CASSQVSGSGGYTF. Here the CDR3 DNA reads TGTGCCAGCAGCCAAGTGAGCGGGTCTGGAGGCTACACCTTC.

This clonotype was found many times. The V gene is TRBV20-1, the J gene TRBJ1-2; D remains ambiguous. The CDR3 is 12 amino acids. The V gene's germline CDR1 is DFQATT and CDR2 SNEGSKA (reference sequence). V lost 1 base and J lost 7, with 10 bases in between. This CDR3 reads CSARVGGLGYTF. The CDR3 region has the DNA TGCAGTGCTAGAGTTGGAGGGCTTGGCTACACCTTC.

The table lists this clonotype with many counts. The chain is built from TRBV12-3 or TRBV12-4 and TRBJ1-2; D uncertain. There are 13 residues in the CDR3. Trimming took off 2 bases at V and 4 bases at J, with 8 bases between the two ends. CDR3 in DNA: TGTGCCAGCAGTTTAAGAGGGTCCTATGGCTACACCTTC. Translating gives CASSLRGSYGYTF.

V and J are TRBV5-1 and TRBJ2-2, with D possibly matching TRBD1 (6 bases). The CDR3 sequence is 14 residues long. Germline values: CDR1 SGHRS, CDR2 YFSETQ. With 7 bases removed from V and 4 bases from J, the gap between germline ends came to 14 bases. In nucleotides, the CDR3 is TGCGCCAGCGGGGTGGACAGTTTCACCGGGGAGCTGTTTTTT. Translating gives CASGVDSFTGELFF.

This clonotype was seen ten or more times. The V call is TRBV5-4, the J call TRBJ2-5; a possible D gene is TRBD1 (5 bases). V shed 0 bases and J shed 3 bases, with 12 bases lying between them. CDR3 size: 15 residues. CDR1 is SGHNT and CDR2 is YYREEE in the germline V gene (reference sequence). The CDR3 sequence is CASSLGQPMKETQYF. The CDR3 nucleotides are TGTGCCAGCAGCTTGGGACAGCCGATGAAAGAGACCCAGTACTTC.

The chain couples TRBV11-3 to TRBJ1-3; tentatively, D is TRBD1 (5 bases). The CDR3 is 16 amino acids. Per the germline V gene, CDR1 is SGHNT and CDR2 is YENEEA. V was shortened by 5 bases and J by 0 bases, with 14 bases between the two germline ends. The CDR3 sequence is CASSTRDGFSGNTIYF. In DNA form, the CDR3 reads TGTGCCAGCAGCACCAGGGACGGCTTCTCTGGAAACACCATATATTTT.

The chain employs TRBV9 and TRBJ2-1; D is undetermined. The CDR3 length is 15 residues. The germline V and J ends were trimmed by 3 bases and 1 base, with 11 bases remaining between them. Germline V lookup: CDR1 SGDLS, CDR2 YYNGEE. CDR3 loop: CASSDDSPSYNEQFF. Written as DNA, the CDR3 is TGTGCCAGCAGCGATGACTCTCCTTCCTACAATGAGCAGTTCTTC. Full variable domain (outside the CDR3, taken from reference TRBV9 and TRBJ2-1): DSGVTQTPKHLITATGQRVTLRCSPRSGDLSVYWYQQSLDQGLQFLIQYYNGEERAKGNILERFSAQQFPDLHSELNLSSLELGDSALYFCASSDDSPSYNEQFFGPGTRLTVL.

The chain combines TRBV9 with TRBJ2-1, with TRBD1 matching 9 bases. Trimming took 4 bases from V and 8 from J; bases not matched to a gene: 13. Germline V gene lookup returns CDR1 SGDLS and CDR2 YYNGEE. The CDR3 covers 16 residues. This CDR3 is CASSSHPGQGLDEQFF. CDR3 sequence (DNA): TGTGCCAGCAGCTCCCATCCGGGACAGGGACTCGATGAGCAGTTCTTC.

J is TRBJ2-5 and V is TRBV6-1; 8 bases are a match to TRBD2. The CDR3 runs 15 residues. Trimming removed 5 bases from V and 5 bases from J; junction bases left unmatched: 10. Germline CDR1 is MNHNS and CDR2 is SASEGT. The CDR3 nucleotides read TGTGCCAGCAGTAGCCCCGGGGGGGGAGAGGAGACCCAGTACTTC. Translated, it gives CASSSPGGGEETQYF.